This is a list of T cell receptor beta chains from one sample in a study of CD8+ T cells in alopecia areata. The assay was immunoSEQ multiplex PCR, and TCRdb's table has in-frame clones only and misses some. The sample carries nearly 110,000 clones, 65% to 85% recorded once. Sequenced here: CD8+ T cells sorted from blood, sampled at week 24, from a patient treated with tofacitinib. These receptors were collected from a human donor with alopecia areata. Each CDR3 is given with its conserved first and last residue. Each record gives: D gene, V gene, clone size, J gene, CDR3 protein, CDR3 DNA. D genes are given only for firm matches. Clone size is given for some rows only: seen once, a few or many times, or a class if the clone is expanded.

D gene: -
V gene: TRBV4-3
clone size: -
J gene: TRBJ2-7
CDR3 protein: CASSQDGSMSSYEQYF
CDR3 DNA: TGCGCCAGCAGCCAAGACGGCTCGATGAGCTCCTACGAGCAGTACTTC

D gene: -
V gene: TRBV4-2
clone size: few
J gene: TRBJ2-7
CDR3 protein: CASSQEGGVLSEQYF
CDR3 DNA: TGTGCCAGCAGCCAAGAGGGGGGAGTGCTCTCCGAGCAGTACTTC

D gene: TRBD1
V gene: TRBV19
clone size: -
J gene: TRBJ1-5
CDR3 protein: CASLRTGKSNQPQHF
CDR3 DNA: TGTGCCAGCCTCCGGACAGGGAAGTCGAATCAGCCCCAGCATTTT

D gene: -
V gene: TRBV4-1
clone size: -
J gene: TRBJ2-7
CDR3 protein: CASSQDGTGYEQYF
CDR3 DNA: TGCGCCAGCAGCCAAGATGGGACGGGCTACGAGCAGTACTTC

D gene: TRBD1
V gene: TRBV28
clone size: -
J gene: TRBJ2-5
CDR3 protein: CASSPGGRSQETQYF
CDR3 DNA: TGTGCCAGCAGTCCAGGGGGCCGCTCCCAAGAGACCCAGTACTTC

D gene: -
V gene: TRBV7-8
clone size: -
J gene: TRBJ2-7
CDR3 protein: CASSFVGQTYEQYF
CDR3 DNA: TGTGCCAGCAGCTTCGTTGGACAGACCTACGAGCAGTACTTC

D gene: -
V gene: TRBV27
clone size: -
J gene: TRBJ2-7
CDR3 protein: CATSTGGHEQYF
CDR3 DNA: TGTGCCACCTCGACCGGGGGCCACGAGCAGTACTTC

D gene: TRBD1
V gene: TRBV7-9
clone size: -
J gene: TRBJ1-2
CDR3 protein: CASSSGQAPYGYTF
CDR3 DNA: TGTGCCAGCAGCTCAGGACAGGCCCCCTATGGCTACACCTTC

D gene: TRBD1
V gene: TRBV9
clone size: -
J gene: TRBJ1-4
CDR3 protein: CASSDNPGTGHNEKLFF
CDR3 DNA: TGTGCCAGCAGCGACAACCCAGGGACAGGTCATAATGAAAAACTGTTTTTT

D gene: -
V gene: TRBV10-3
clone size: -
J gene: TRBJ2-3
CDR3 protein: CAIRDAGFTDTQYF
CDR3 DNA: TGTGCCATCAGAGATGCGGGTTTTACAGATACGCAGTATTTT

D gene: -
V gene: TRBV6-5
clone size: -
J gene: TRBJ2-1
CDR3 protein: CASSYSGGSYNEQFF
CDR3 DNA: TGTGCCAGCAGTTACTCTGGGGGATCCTACAATGAGCAGTTCTTC

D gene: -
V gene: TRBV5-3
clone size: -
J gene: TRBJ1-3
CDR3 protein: CARSLTDHSGNTIYF
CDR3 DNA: TGTGCCAGAAGCCTAACAGACCACTCTGGAAACACCATATATTTT

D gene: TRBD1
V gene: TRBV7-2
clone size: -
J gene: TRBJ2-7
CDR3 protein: CASSSPGQNEQYF
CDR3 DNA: TGTGCCAGCAGCTCACCGGGACAGAACGAGCAGTACTTC

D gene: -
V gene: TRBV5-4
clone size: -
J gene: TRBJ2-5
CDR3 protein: CASSFPQETQYF
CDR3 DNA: TGTGCCAGCAGCTTCCCACAAGAGACCCAGTACTTC

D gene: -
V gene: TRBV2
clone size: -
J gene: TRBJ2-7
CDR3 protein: CASGDPAYEQYF
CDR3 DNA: TGTGCCAGCGGGGACCCAGCCTACGAGCAGTACTTC

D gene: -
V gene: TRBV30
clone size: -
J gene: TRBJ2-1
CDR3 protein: CAWSRDPAHYNEQFF
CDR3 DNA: TGTGCCTGGAGTCGGGACCCGGCGCATTACAATGAGCAGTTCTTC

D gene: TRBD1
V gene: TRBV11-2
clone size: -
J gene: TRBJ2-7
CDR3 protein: CASSLGTVIYEQYF
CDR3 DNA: TGTGCCAGCAGCCTCGGGACAGTAATCTACGAGCAGTACTTC

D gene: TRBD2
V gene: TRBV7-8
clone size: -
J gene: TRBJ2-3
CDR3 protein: CASSRAGLVLAGMKADTQYF
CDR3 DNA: TGTGCCAGCAGTCGAGCGGGGTTGGTGCTAGCGGGGATGAAGGCAGATACGCAGTATTTT

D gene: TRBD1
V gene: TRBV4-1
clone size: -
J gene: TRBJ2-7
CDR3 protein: CASSQVIFSGTGSTYEQYF
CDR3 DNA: TGCGCCAGCAGCCAAGTCATCTTTTCCGGGACAGGTTCTACCTACGAGCAGTACTTC

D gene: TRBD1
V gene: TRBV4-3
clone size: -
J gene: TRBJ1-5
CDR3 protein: CASSPVQGETQHF
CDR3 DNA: TGCGCCAGCAGCCCAGTACAGGGGGAAACCCAGCATTTT

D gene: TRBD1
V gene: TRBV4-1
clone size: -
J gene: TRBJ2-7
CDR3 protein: CASSLYHPGQTYEQYF
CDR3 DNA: TGCGCCAGCAGCCTGTACCATCCGGGACAGACCTACGAGCAGTACTTC

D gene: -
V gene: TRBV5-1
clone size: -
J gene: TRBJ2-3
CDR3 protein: CASSFRTDTQYF
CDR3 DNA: TGCGCCAGCAGCTTTCGCACAGATACGCAGTATTTT

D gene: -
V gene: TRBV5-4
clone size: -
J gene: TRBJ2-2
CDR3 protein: CASSWGTGPTGELFF
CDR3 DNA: TGTGCCAGCAGCTGGGGGACGGGCCCTACCGGGGAGCTGTTTTTT

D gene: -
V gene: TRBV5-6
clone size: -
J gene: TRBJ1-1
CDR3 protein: CASSYQDWSNTEAFF
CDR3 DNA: TGTGCCAGCAGTTACCAGGACTGGTCGAACACTGAAGCTTTCTTT

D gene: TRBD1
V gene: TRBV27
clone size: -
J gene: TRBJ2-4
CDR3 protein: CASSLGPPTGAKNIQYF
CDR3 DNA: TGTGCCAGCAGTTTGGGCCCTCCGACAGGGGCCAAAAACATTCAGTACTTC

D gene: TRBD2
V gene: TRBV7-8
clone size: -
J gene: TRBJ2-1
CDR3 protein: CASSLGTSGGVYNEQFF
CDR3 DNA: TGTGCCAGCAGCTTAGGGACTAGCGGGGGTGTATACAATGAGCAGTTCTTC

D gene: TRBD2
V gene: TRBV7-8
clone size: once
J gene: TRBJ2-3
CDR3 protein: CASSDPLAGETDTQYF
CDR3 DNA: TGTGCCAGCAGCGACCCACTAGCGGGGGAGACCGATACGCAGTATTTT

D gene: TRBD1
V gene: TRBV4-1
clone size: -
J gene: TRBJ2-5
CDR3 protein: CASSQVQGQETQYF
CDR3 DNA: TGCGCCAGCAGCCAAGTACAGGGGCAAGAGACCCAGTACTTC

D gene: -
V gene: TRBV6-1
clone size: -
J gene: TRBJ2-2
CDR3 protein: CASSVGRGSPGELFF
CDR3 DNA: TGTGCCAGCAGTGTAGGCAGGGGATCCCCCGGGGAGCTGTTTTTT